This T cell receptor beta chain was found in a study of shared clonotypes between healthy human individuals. V was shortened by 3 bases and J by 1 base, with 15 bases between the two germline ends. The germline V gene has CDR1 MNHNS and CDR2 SASEGT. The CDR3 is 17 residues long. This clone was detected once. Antigen: not known. Findings and caveats of the study: Generally, naive subsets came out with larger estimated richness than memory subsets.

Generated by immunoSEQ multiplex PCR, the TCRdb table keeps only in-frame clones and is missing some. Of roughly 720,000 clones in the sample, 90% were seen once. The TCR originated in a man in his late teens or twenties in good health. Some clones in this sample may be carry-over from other donors' samples. Sequences were obtained from memory CD8+ T cells from PBMCs. Subset in this sample: CD45RO+ cells pooled with CCR7-negative TemRA cells. V is TRBV6-1 and J is TRBJ2-2; D gene ambiguous. CDR3 nucleotides: TGTGCCAGCAGTGAGCCCCCCAGCTCCCAGAACACCGGGGAGCTGTTTTTT. It yields the protein CASSEPPSSQNTGELFF.